Presented here are 29 T cell receptor beta chains from one specimen sequenced in a study of spatial heterogeneity in lung cancer (dated by TCRdb to about 2019). Overall results and qualifications from the work: A correlation was observed between the number of expanded intratumoral alpha and beta TCRs and the tumor nonsynonymous mutation count.

These receptors have no known antigen. Explained via the paper, the time point label denotes: sample taken at primary tumor resection. The receptor library was made with 5' RACE. The sequencer was a NextSeq 500. TCRdb trimmed the raw reads at Q25, called clones with MiXCR and kept productive beta chains. Each CDR3 protein appears once, grouped with its most common genes and DNA. The sample profile shows around 7,900 distinct CDR3 sequences; around 14% of them were found once. Roughly 10% of the sample is in the top ten clones. The source was lung tumor tissue, collected at surgery. All receptors derive from a female donor with early-stage non-small cell lung cancer.

This clonotype qualifies as medium-sized. CDR3 coding DNA: TGCGCCAGCAGCCAAGTGGGAGCGGGGGGGCCGAAGGTAGAGACCCAGTACTTC. This encodes CASSQVGAGGPKVETQYF. The rearrangement links TRBV4-1 to TRBJ2-5; TRBD2 agrees at 10 bases. The length of the CDR3 is 18 residues. The germline V gene encodes CDR1 MGHRA and CDR2 YSYEKL. Losses at the gene ends were 1 base for V and 4 bases for J; bases not matched to a gene: 12.

This clonotype qualifies as medium-sized. V and J are TRBV6-5 and TRBJ2-3; 7 positions agree with TRBD2. This CDR3 spans 16 amino acids. Trimming at V came to 2 bases and at J to 2 bases, leaving 7 bases not matched to a gene. CDR1 MNHEY and CDR2 SVGAGI come from the germline V gene. In DNA, the CDR3 is TGTGCCAGCAGTTACCATGGGGGGACTAACACAGATACGCAGTATTTT. Translating it yields CASSYHGGTNTDTQYF.

The rearrangement uses TRBV2 and TRBJ2-5; 7 nucleotides match TRBD2. The germline V gene encodes CDR1 SNHLY and CDR2 FYNNEI. The CDR3 is 15 residues long. The V and J ends lost 7 bases and 2 bases, in that order; junction bases with no gene match: 10. The CDR3 loop reads CASIGYGTTQETQYF. As DNA, the CDR3 is TGTGCCAGCATCGGGTACGGGACTACACAAGAGACCCAGTACTTC.

This clonotype has only a few counts. This chain connects TRBV25-1 to TRBJ2-3; D remains unclear. V was shortened by 0 bases and J by 2 bases, with 6 bases between the two germline ends. This CDR3 spans 14 amino acids. The germline CDR1 and CDR2 sequences are MGHDK and SYGVNS. The CDR3 is CASSEYALTDTQYF. The CDR3 nucleotides read TGTGCCAGCAGTGAATATGCTCTCACAGATACGCAGTATTTT. Looking up the rest from reference TRBV25-1 and TRBJ2-3 gives the full variable domain: EADIYQTPRYLVIGTGKKITLECSQTMGHDKMYWYQQDPGMELHLIHYSYGVNSTEKGDLSSESTVSRIRTEHFPLTLESARPSHTSQYLCASSEYALTDTQYFGPGTRLTVL.

This clonotype appeared many times. V usage is TRBV7-9 and J usage is TRBJ1-5; D is perhaps TRBD1 (5 bases). Germline V gene data show CDR1 as SEHNR and CDR2 as FQNEAQ (reference sequence). The length of the CDR3 is 14 residues. Trimming cost V 4 bases and J 0 bases, with 7 bases left between them. CDR3 coding DNA: TGTGCCAGCAGCTGGGGCTATAGCAATCAGCCCCAGCATTTT. It is translated as CASSWGYSNQPQHF. The variable domain in full, completed from reference TRBV7-9 and TRBJ1-5, reads DTGVSQNPRHKITKRGQNVTFRCDPISEHNRLYWYRQTLGQGPEFLTYFQNEAQLEKSRLLSDRFSAERPKGSFSTLEIQRTEQGDSAMYLCASSWGYSNQPQHFGDGTRLSIL.

At least ten counts were recorded for this clonotype. This rearrangement joins TRBV28 to TRBJ1-1, with unresolved D. Germline V lookup: CDR1 MDHEN, CDR2 SYDVKM. Trimming removed 5 bases at V and 4 bases at J, with 23 bases between. The CDR3 contains 17 residues. The CDR3 DNA reads as TGTGCCAGCAGTACGCCCGGACGGGGTCGTTCATCCACTGAAGCTTTCTTT. This translates into CASSTPGRGRSSTEAFF. Together with reference TRBV28 and TRBJ1-1, the CDR3 gives the full variable domain: DVKVTQSSRYLVKRTGEKVFLECVQDMDHENMFWYRQDPGLGLRLIYFSYDVKMKEKGDIPEGYSVSREKKERFSLILESASTNQTSMYLCASSTPGRGRSSTEAFFGQGTRLTVV.

This clonotype was recorded at least ten times. The chain has TRBV11-2 and TRBJ2-7, with D unresolved. Germline CDR1 is SGHAT and CDR2 is FQNNGV. V shed 4 bases and J shed 2 bases, with 6 bases lying between them. The CDR3 contains 12 residues. The CDR3, as DNA: TGTGCCAGCAGCTCGAGACCCTACGAGCAGTACTTC. Its protein is CASSSRPYEQYF.

This clonotype is deemed medium-sized. The J gene is TRBJ2-7, the V gene TRBV20-1, with TRBD2 identical over 10 bases. The germline gives CDR1 DFQATT, CDR2 SNEGSKA (reference sequence). The V and J ends lost 3 bases and 2 bases, in that order; junction bases with no gene match: 4. CDR3 length: 14 residues. In DNA, the CDR3 is TGCAGTGCTAGGGGGACTAGCGCGCCCTACGAGCAGTACTTC. Residues: CSARGTSAPYEQYF.

In its sample, this clonotype was seen many times. The chain has TRBV18 and TRBJ2-1; no definite D call. Germline values: CDR1 KGHSH, CDR2 LQKENI. This CDR3 region has 14 residues. V gave up 3 bases and J gave up 10 bases, with 16 bases separating them. In DNA form, the CDR3 reads TGTGCCAGCTCACCCCTCGGGTCCGCCTACGAGCAGTTCTTC. It is translated as CASSPLGSAYEQFF.

For this clonotype: Compared with germline, one end of the junction differs, possibly owing to a read error. The chain is built from TRBV29-1 and TRBJ2-1, with TRBD1 as a possible D gene (6 bases). The CDR3 is 13 amino acids. The V gene's germline CDR1 is SQVTM and CDR2 ANQGSEA. The CDR3 region has the DNA TGCAGCGGTGAAGGGACAAACTACAATGAGCAGTTCTTC. Translating it yields CSGEGTNYNEQFF.

By sample share, this clonotype is medium-sized. V usage is TRBV5-5 and J usage is TRBJ1-1, with TRBD1 identical over 8 bases. The germline CDR1 and CDR2 sequences are SGHKS and YYEKEE (reference sequence). Losses at the gene ends were 4 bases for V and 3 bases for J; bases not matched to a gene: 5. This CDR3 is 14 amino acids long. The CDR3 protein is CASSRTGGHTEAFF. The CDR3 DNA sequence: TGTGCCAGCAGCCGTACAGGGGGTCACACTGAAGCTTTCTTT.

This clonotype ranks as medium-sized. The chain's CDR3 is CSARASVWQGSSYNSPLHF. Written as DNA, the CDR3 is TGCAGTGCTAGAGCATCAGTATGGCAGGGCAGCTCCTATAATTCACCCCTCCACTTT. This chain uses TRBV20-1 with TRBJ1-6, with D possibly TRBD1 on 5 matching bases. The CDR3 has 19 residues. CDR1 and CDR2 (germline): DFQATT, SNEGSKA (reference sequence). V was clipped by 1 base and J by 0 bases, with 19 bases between them.

This clonotype ranks as medium-sized. The J gene is TRBJ2-1, the V gene TRBV7-6, with D hard to call. V was pared by 4 bases and J by 6 bases, with 13 bases between. The CDR3 runs to 14 residues. CDR1 is SGHVS and CDR2 is FNYEAQ in the germline V gene. Here the CDR3 reads CASSSLLGPNEQFF. CDR3 in DNA: TGTGCCAGCAGCTCGCTATTGGGCCCCAATGAGCAGTTCTTC. The full variable domain, completed using reference TRBV7-6 and TRBJ2-1, is GAGVSQSPRYKVTKRGQDVALRCDPISGHVSLYWYRQALGQGPEFLTYFNYEAQQDKSGLPNDRFSAERPEGSISTLTIQRTEQRDSAMYRCASSSLLGPNEQFFGPGTRLTVL.

This clonotype was observed many times. V gene TRBV7-8 combines with J gene TRBJ2-6; D not resolved. Germline CDR1 SGHVS, CDR2 FQNEAQ. The CDR3 runs 15 residues. Trimming shortened V by 2 bases and J by 0 bases, and 5 bases separated the two germline ends. CDR3 region: CASSLLDSGANVLTF. The CDR3 coding sequence is TGTGCCAGCAGCTTATTGGACTCTGGGGCCAACGTCCTGACTTTC.

This clonotype was counted at least ten times. The V call is TRBV20-1, the J call TRBJ1-5; 9 nucleotides match TRBD1. V was pared by 1 base and J by 5 bases, with 0 bases of the junction left unmatched. CDR3 length equals 13 residues. CDR1 and CDR2 (germline): DFQATT, SNEGSKA (reference sequence). The CDR3 DNA reads as TGCAGTGCTAGAGGGACAGGGGATCAGCCCCAGCATTTT. This gives the protein CSARGTGDQPQHF.

Ten or more counts support this clonotype. This chain uses TRBV20-1 with TRBJ1-6; D ambiguous. The germline V gene encodes CDR1 DFQATT and CDR2 SNEGSKA (reference sequence). V dropped 2 bases and J dropped 6 bases, with 17 bases sitting between them. The CDR3 has 16 residues. CDR3 region: CSARRTASQSNSPLHF. In DNA, the CDR3 is TGCAGTGCTAGAAGGACGGCCAGCCAGTCTAATTCACCCCTCCACTTT.

This clonotype was picked up a small number of times. This sequence joins TRBV2 and TRBJ2-1; D is tentatively TRBD1 or TRBD2 (5 bases each). CDR1 SNHLY and CDR2 FYNNEI come from the germline V gene. V dropped 8 bases and J dropped 6 bases, with 17 bases sitting between them. CDR3 length: 14 residues. The CDR3 protein is CASSRDLGRNEQFF. CDR3 DNA: TGTGCCAGCTCCCGGGACCTAGGGCGCAATGAGCAGTTCTTC.

This clonotype appeared many times. V gene TRBV28 combines with J gene TRBJ1-2; D call uncertain. With 7 bases removed from V and 4 bases from J, the gap between germline ends came to 19 bases. The germline gives CDR1 MDHEN, CDR2 SYDVKM. The CDR3 runs to 15 residues. CDR3 nucleotides: TGTGCCAGCAAGTTTAATACGGATTCCCTCTATGGCTACACCTTC. Its translation: CASKFNTDSLYGYTF.

There are many counts of this clonotype. The chain couples TRBV12-3 or TRBV12-4 to TRBJ2-7; D may be TRBD1 (5 bases). Trimming stripped 2 bases from V and 3 bases from J, with 11 bases between. The CDR3 covers 14 residues. CDR3 nucleotides: TGTGCCAGCAGTTTATTCCAGGGCCGCTACGAGCAGTACTTC. Its translation is CASSLFQGRYEQYF.

In its sample, this clonotype is medium-sized. J is TRBJ1-4 and V is TRBV5-1; 9 bases line up with TRBD1. V was pared by 2 bases and J by 5 bases, with 4 bases of the junction left unmatched. CDR3 length equals 15 residues. Germline V gene data show CDR1 as SGHRS and CDR2 as YFSETQ. The CDR3 bases are TGCGCCAGCAGCTTTGCGGACAGGGGAAATGAAAAACTGTTTTTT. Amino acid sequence: CASSFADRGNEKLFF.

This clonotype appeared many times. The chain uses TRBV28 and TRBJ2-7; 7 bases are shared with TRBD1. CDR3 length: 14 residues. The J segment lost 2 bases and the V segment lost 6 bases, leaving 7 bases of the junction unmatched. Germline V lookup: CDR1 MDHEN, CDR2 SYDVKM. The DNA for the CDR3 is TGTGCCAGCAGGAACACCGGGACAGCCTACGAGCAGTACTTC. Protein product: CASRNTGTAYEQYF.

Judged by abundance, this clonotype is medium-sized. The rearrangement links TRBV5-1 to TRBJ2-7, with D maybe TRBD1 (5 bases). V lost 1 base, J lost 4 bases, and 15 bases lay in between. CDR3 length: 15 amino acids. Per the germline V gene, CDR1 is SGHRS and CDR2 is YFSETQ. CDR3 DNA sequence: TGCGCCAGCAGCTTGTCCCGACAGACGACTTACGAGCAGTACTTC. Its translation: CASSLSRQTTYEQYF.

This clonotype has only one observation. This chain joins TRBV9 and TRBJ2-6; no clear D gene. This CDR3 is built from 14 residues. Between the trimmed V and J ends, which lost 2 bases and 6 bases, there was a span of 9 bases. The germline CDR1 and CDR2 sequences are SGDLS and YYNGEE. CDR3 coding DNA: TGTGCCAGCAGCGTCCCCCAATTGGCCAACGTCCTGACTTTC. This gives the protein CASSVPQLANVLTF.

The table lists this clonotype with many counts. This chain links TRBV23-1 with TRBJ2-1; 9 bases align to TRBD2. TRBV23-1 belongs to the ORF category, with a function that is uncertain. This CDR3 is 20 amino acids long. V shed 0 bases and J 6 bases; nucleotides not matched to a gene: 18. CDR3 in DNA: TGCGCCAGCAGTCAATCTTCGCCCCCCGTAGGCGGGGGGGCCCCCAATGAGCAGTTCTTC. Translated: CASSQSSPPVGGGAPNEQFF.

This clonotype was observed at least ten times. V is TRBV11-1 and J is TRBJ2-2; 9 bases align to TRBD1. Germline CDR1 SGHAT, CDR2 FQDESV (reference sequence). This CDR3 region has 16 residues. V trimming: 5 bases; J trimming: 11 bases; junction bases outside the gene matches: 15. In DNA form, the CDR3 reads TGTGCCAGCAGCGTCTCCTTTCCCGGGACAGGGACCGAGCTGTTTTTT. It codes for CASSVSFPGTGTELFF.

This clonotype was counted ten times or more. This sequence joins TRBV4-1 and TRBJ1-2, with TRBD1 as a possible D gene (5 bases). Germline-derived CDR1 and CDR2 are MGHRA and YSYEKL. The CDR3 length is 12 residues. The V and J ends lost 4 bases and 8 bases respectively, with 11 bases between them. The CDR3 reads CASSRQGRGYTF. The DNA for the CDR3 is TGCGCCAGCAGCCGCCAGGGACGCGGCTACACCTTC.

This clonotype counts as medium-sized. This chain uses TRBV7-3 with TRBJ2-3; D may match TRBD1 or TRBD2 (5 bases each). The CDR3 spans 15 residues. Trimming stripped 3 bases from V and 2 bases from J, with 12 bases between. Looked up from germline, CDR1 is SGHTA and CDR2 is FQGTGA. CDR3 sequence: CASSLRAGITDTQYF. DNA for the CDR3: TGTGCCAGCAGCTTGAGGGCAGGGATCACAGATACGCAGTATTTT.

This clonotype was seen ten or more times. The genes are TRBV11-3 and TRBJ2-1; D may be TRBD1 (6 bases). This CDR3 spans 16 amino acids. The V gene's germline CDR1 is SGHNT and CDR2 YENEEA. With 1 base removed from V and 7 bases from J, the gap between germline ends came to 17 bases. CDR3 sequence (DNA): TGTGCCAGCAGCTTAGGGCAGGGGCAGGGGAGTAATGAGCAGTTCTTC. Encoded protein: CASSLGQGQGSNEQFF.

This clonotype was seen many times. This rearrangement joins TRBV28 to TRBJ1-5; 7 bases fit TRBD1. The trim removed 3 bases at V and 5 bases at J, leaving 4 bases unmatched. Germline CDR1 and CDR2: MDHEN and SYDVKM. This CDR3 has 14 amino acids. CDR3 coding DNA: TGTGCCAGCAGTTTCCAGGGGGTAGATCAGCCCCAGCATTTT. It encodes CASSFQGVDQPQHF.